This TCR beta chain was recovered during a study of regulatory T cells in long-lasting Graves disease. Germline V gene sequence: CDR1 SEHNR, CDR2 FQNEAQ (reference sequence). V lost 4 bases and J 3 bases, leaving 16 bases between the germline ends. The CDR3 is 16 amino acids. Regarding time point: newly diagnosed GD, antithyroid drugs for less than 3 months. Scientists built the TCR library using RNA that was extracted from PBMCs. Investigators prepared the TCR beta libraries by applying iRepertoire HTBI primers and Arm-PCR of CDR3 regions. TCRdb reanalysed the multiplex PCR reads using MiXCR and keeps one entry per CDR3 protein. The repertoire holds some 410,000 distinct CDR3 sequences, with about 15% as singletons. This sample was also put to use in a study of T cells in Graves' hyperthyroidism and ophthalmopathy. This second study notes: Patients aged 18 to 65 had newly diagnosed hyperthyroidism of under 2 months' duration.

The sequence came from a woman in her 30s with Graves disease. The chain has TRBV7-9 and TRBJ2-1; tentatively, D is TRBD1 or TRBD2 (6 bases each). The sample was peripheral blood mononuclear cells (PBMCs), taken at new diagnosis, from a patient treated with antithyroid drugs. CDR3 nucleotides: TGTGCCAGCAGCTGGGGGCGTCGGGAGCTCTACAATGAGCAGTTCTTC. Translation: CASSWGRRELYNEQFF.